A selection of T cell receptor beta chains follows, all from one sample in a study of shared clonotypes between healthy human individuals. Here immunoSEQ multiplex PCR was the method, and the copy in TCRdb shows in-frame clones only, minus some. The sample lists over a million clones; about 80% were seen once. The sample comprised memory CD4+ T cells sorted from blood. The receptors shown here come from a man in his late teens or twenties in good health. Both conserved end residues are part of each CDR3. The D gene is left open where the match is weak. Some rows have no size entry. The others give once, few or many, or a class for an expanded clone.

TRBV7-2	-	-	TRBJ2-4	CASSFEWGAVMGKNIQYF	TGTGCCAGCAGCTTTGAGTGGGGAGCGGTTATGGGGAAAAACATTCAGTACTTC
TRBV2	-	TRBD2	TRBJ2-1	CASSISGGVNEQFF	TGTGCCAGCAGTATAAGCGGGGGGGTCAATGAGCAGTTCTTC
TRBV27	once	TRBD2	TRBJ2-2	CASSPTKLATGELFF	TGTGCCAGCAGTCCGACGAAACTAGCGACCGGGGAGCTGTTTTTT
TRBV29-1	-	-	TRBJ2-3	CSVEDPVAGRDTQYF	TGCAGCGTTGAAGATCCGGTGGCCGGCCGGGATACGCAGTATTTT
TRBV30	few	TRBD1	TRBJ2-7	CAWSVRGTGGSEQYF	TGTGCCTGGAGTGTACGAGGGACAGGGGGCAGCGAGCAGTACTTC
TRBV5-4	-	-	TRBJ1-1	CASSLAQVTEAFF	TGTGCCAGCAGCTTGGCCCAGGTAACTGAAGCTTTCTTT
TRBV5-5	-	-	TRBJ2-1	CASSPSKYGQFF	TGTGCCAGCAGCCCATCAAAGTATGGGCAGTTCTTC
TRBV18	-	-	TRBJ2-1	CASSLGSLHNEQFF	TGTGCCAGCTCTCTGGGGTCCCTTCACAATGAGCAGTTCTTC
TRBV7-2	-	-	TRBJ1-5	CASSLMLGQPQHF	TGTGCCAGCAGCTTAATGCTGGGGCAGCCCCAGCATTTT
TRBV10-3	-	TRBD1	TRBJ2-7	CAISDPVGRGRHEQYF	TGTGCCATCAGTGACCCTGTCGGCAGGGGGAGACACGAGCAGTACTTC
TRBV19	-	TRBD1	TRBJ2-1	CASTKQGASYNEQFF	TGTGCCAGTACCAAACAGGGGGCGAGTTACAATGAGCAGTTCTTC
TRBV6-1	-	-	TRBJ2-5	CASSEAGGPFGETQYF	TGTGCCAGCAGTGAAGCGGGGGGGCCTTTTGGAGAGACCCAGTACTTC
TRBV19	-	TRBD1	TRBJ1-6	CASSIGDSNSPLHF	TGTGCCAGTAGTATAGGGGACAGTAATTCACCCCTCCACTTT
TRBV5-4	once	TRBD1	TRBJ1-6	CASSHLGGQPNSPLHF	TGTGCCAGCAGCCACCTAGGGGGACAGCCGAATTCACCCCTCCACTTT
TRBV7-2	-	TRBD2	TRBJ2-2	CASSRTSAGELFF	TGTGCCAGCAGCCGGACTAGCGCCGGGGAGCTGTTTTTT
TRBV15	-	-	TRBJ2-6	CATSRAGTGANVLTF	TGTGCCACCAGCAGAGCCGGGACTGGGGCCAACGTCCTGACTTTC
TRBV9	-	-	TRBJ2-3	CASSVGGAISTDTQYF	TGTGCCAGCAGCGTAGGAGGAGCCATTAGCACAGATACGCAGTATTTT
TRBV30	-	-	TRBJ1-1	CAWSKGDLNTEAFF	TGTGCCTGGAGTAAAGGAGACCTGAACACTGAAGCTTTCTTT
TRBV10-3	-	TRBD1	TRBJ1-4	CAISESGGSNEKLFF	TGTGCCATCAGTGAGTCAGGGGGCTCTAATGAAAAACTGTTTTTT
TRBV18	-	-	TRBJ2-5	CASSPISSETQYF	TGTGCCAGCTCACCAATTAGCTCCGAGACCCAGTACTTC
TRBV9	-	TRBD2	TRBJ2-3	CASSVVPSGTGTDTQYF	TGTGCCAGCAGCGTAGTCCCTAGCGGGACGGGGACAGATACGCAGTATTTT
TRBV11-2	-	TRBD2	TRBJ2-1	CASSLTRGENEQFF	TGTGCCAGCAGCTTAACCCGGGGGGAAAATGAGCAGTTCTTC
TRBV27	-	TRBD1	TRBJ1-3	CASSPLDRDVGNTIYF	TGTGCCAGCAGTCCATTGGACAGGGACGTTGGAAACACCATATATTTT
TRBV30	-	-	TRBJ2-7	CAGDGNEQYF	TGTGCCGGGGATGGGAACGAGCAGTACTTC
TRBV5-8	-	-	TRBJ2-6	CASIWGGYSGANVLTF	TGTGCCAGCATCTGGGGGGGCTACTCTGGGGCCAACGTCCTGACTTTC
TRBV7-6	-	TRBD1	TRBJ1-5	CASSTGTGSNQPQHF	TGTGCCAGCAGCACAGGGACAGGGTCCAATCAGCCCCAGCATTTT
TRBV9	-	TRBD1	TRBJ2-2	CASRGTVNTGELFF	TGTGCCAGCAGAGGGACAGTGAACACCGGGGAGCTGTTTTTT
TRBV5-8	-	TRBD1	TRBJ2-4	CASTGGRPNIQYF	TGTGCCAGCACAGGGGGACGCCCGAACATTCAGTACTTC
TRBV6-5	-	-	TRBJ2-7	CASSYKVRGYEQYF	TGTGCCAGCAGTTACAAGGTCAGGGGCTACGAGCAGTACTTC
TRBV19	few	-	TRBJ1-1	CASSIVRGVSGNTEAFF	TGTGCCAGTAGTATTGTGAGGGGGGTATCGGGGAACACTGAAGCTTTCTTT
TRBV4-1	many	TRBD2	TRBJ2-6	CASSQVQRGGSGANVLTF	TGCGCCAGCAGCCAAGTCCAGCGGGGGGGCTCTGGGGCCAACGTCCTGACTTTC
TRBV4-3	-	-	TRBJ2-2	CASSQGTTMNTGELFF	TGCGCCAGCAGCCAAGGTACTACCATGAACACCGGGGAGCTGTTTTTT
TRBV30	-	-	TRBJ2-5	CAWISPKETQYF	TGTGCCTGGATTTCCCCGAAAGAGACCCAGTACTTC
TRBV6-1	-	-	TRBJ2-1	CASTQASSYNEQFF	TGTGCCAGCACGCAGGCGAGCTCCTACAATGAGCAGTTCTTC
TRBV28	-	-	TRBJ2-5	CASKMEPSETQYF	TGTGCCAGCAAAATGGAGCCCTCAGAGACCCAGTACTTC
TRBV28	-	-	TRBJ2-3	CASSREATDTQYF	TGTGCCAGCAGTAGAGAGGCCACAGATACGCAGTATTTT
TRBV7-3	-	-	TRBJ2-2	CASSLTGAGTGELFF	TGTGCCAGCAGCTTAACTGGGGCCGGGACCGGGGAGCTGTTTTTT
TRBV15	-	TRBD1	TRBJ2-1	CATSAGTAIIGEQFF	TGTGCCACCAGCGCCGGGACAGCTATAATTGGTGAGCAGTTCTTC
TRBV6-1	-	TRBD1	TRBJ1-2	CASSEKGAYGYTF	TGTGCCAGCAGTGAAAAGGGGGCCTATGGCTACACCTTC